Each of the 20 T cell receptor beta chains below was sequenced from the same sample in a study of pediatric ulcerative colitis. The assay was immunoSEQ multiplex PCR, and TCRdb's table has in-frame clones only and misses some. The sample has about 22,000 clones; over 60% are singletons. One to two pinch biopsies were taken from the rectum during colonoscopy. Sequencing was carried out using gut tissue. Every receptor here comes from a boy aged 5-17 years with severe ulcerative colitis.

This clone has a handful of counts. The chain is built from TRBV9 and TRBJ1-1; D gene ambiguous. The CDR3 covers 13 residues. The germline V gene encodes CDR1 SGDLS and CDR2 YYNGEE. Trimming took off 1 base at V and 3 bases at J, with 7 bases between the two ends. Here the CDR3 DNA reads TGTGCCAGCAGCGTAATGGGGTACACTGAAGCTTTCTTT. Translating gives CASSVMGYTEAFF.

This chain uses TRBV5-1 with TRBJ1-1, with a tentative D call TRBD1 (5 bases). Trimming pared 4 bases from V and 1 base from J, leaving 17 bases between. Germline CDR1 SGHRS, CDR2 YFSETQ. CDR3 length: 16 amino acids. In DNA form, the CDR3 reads TGCGCCAGCAGCCGAGGGACCGTTATAGAGAACACTGAAGCTTTCTTT. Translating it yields CASSRGTVIENTEAFF.

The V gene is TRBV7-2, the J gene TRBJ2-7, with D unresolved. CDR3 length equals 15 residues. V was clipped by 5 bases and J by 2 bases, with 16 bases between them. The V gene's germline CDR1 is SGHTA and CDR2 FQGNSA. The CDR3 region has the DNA TGTGCCAGCAGCCCAAGAGGTAGCCTAACCTACGAGCAGTACTTC. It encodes CASSPRGSLTYEQYF. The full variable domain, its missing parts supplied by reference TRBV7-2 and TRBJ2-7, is GAGVSQSPSNKVTEKGKDVELRCDPISGHTALYWYRQSLGQGLEFLIYFQGNSAPDKSGLPSDRFSAERTGGSVSTLTIQRTQQEDSAVYLCASSPRGSLTYEQYFGPGTRLTVT.

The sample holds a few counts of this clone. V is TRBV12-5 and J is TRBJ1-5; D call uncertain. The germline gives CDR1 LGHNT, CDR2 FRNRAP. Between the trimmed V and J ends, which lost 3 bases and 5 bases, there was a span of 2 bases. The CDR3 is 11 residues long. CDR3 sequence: CASGFYQPQHF. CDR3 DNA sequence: TGTGCTAGTGGTTTCTATCAGCCCCAGCATTTT.

The CDR3 reads CASSQPFRRLRETEAFF. The DNA of the CDR3 is TGCGCCAGCAGCCAACCTTTCCGTCGGCTACGCGAGACTGAAGCTTTCTTT. The chain couples TRBV4-1 to TRBJ1-1; no clear D. Per germline, CDR1 MGHRA and CDR2 YSYEKL. The ends were cut back, 2 bases at V and 5 bases at J, with 21 bases in the middle. The CDR3 sequence is 17 residues long.

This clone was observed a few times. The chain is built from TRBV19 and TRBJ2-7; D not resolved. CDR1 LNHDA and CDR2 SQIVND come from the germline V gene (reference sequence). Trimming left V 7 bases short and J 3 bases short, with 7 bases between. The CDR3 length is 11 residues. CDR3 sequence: CASKGFYEQYF. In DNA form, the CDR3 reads TGTGCCAGTAAGGGTTTCTACGAGCAGTACTTC.

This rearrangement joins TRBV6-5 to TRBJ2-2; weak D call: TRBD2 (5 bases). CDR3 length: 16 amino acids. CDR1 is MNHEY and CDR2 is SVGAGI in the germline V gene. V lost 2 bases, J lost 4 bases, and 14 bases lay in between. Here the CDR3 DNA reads TGTGCCAGCAGTTACGATGTCGGGAAAGGCACCGGGGAGCTGTTTTTT. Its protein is CASSYDVGKGTGELFF.

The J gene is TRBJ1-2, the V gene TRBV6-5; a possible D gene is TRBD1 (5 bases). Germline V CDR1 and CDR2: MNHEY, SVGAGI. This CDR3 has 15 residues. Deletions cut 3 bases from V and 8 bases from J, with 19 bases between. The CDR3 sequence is CASSYAGRRLGGYTF. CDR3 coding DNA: TGTGCCAGCAGTTATGCGGGACGCAGGCTCGGGGGCTACACCTTC.

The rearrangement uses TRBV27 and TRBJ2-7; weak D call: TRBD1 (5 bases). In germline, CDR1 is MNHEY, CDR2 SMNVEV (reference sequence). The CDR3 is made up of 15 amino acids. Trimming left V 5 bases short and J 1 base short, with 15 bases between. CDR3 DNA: TGTGCCAGCAGTCCAACGGCAGGGCGGTCCTACGAGCAGTACTTC. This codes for CASSPTAGRSYEQYF.

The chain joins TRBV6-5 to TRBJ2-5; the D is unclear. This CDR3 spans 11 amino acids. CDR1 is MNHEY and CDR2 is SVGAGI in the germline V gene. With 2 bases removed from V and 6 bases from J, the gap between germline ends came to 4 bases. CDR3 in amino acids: CASSYAKTQYF. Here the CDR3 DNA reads TGTGCCAGCAGTTACGCAAAGACCCAGTACTTC.

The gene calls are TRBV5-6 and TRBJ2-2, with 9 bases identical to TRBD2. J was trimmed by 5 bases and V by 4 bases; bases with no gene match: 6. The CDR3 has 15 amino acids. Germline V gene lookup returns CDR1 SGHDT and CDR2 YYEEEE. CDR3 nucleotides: TGTGCCAGCAGCGGAGGACTAGCGAGAACCGGGGAGCTGTTTTTT. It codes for CASSGGLARTGELFF.

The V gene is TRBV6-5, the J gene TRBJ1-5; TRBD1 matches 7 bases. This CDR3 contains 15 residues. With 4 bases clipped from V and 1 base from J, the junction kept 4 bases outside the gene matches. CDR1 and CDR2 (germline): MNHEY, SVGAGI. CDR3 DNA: TGTGCCAGCAGTTTCAGGGGGGAGAGCAATCAGCCCCAGCATTTT. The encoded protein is CASSFRGESNQPQHF.

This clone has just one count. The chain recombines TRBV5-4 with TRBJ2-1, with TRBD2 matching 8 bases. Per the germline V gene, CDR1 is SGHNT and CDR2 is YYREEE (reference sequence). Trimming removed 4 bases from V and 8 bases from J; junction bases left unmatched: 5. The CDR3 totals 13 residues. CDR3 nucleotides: TGTGCCAGCAGCGTCCTACTAGCGGATGAGCAGTTCTTC. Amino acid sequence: CASSVLLADEQFF.

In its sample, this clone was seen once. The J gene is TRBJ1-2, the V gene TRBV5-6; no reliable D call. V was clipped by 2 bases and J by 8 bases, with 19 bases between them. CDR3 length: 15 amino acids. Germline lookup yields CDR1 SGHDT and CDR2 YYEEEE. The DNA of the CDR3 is TGTGCCAGCAGCTTTGTTTCTGGGGATGGACGAGGCTACACCTTC. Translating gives CASSFVSGDGRGYTF.

The CDR3 bases are TGTGCCAGCAGCTCTTATGGGGGCCTTGAAGCTTTCTTT. Translated, it gives CASSSYGGLEAFF. This chain links TRBV11-2 with TRBJ1-1, with D possibly being TRBD1 (6 bases). In germline, CDR1 is SGHAT, CDR2 FQNNGV. This CDR3 contains 13 residues. Trimming took 4 bases from V and 7 from J, leaving 13 bases between them.

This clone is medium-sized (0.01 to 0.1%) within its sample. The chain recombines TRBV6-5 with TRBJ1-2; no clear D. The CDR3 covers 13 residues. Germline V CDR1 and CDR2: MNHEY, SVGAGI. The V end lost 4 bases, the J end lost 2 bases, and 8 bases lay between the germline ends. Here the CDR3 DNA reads TGTGCCAGCAGTTCAACACAGAACTATGGCTACACCTTC. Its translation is CASSSTQNYGYTF.

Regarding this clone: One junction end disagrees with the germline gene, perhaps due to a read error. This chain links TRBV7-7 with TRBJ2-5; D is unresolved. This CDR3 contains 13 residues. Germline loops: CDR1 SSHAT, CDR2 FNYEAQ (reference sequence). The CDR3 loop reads CASSLNSQETQYF. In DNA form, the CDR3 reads TGTGCTAGCAGCTTGAACAGCCAAGAGACCCAGTACTTC.

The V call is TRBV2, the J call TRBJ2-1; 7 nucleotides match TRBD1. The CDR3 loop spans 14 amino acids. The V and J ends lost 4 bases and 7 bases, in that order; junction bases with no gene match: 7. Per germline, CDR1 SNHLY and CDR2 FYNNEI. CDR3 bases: TGTGCCAGCAGTGCACAGGGGTTGGTAAATGAGCAGTTCTTC. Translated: CASSAQGLVNEQFF.

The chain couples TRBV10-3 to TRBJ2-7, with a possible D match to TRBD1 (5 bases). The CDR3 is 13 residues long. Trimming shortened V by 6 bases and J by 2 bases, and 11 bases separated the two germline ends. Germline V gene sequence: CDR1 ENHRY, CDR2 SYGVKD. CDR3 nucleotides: TGTGCCATCAGGGGGCTTGTTGCCTACGAGCAGTACTTC. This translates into CAIRGLVAYEQYF.

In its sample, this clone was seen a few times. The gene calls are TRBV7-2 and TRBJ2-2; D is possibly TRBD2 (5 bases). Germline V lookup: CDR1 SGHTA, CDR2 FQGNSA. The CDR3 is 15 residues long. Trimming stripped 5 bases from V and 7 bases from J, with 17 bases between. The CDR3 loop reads CASSGPLTRHGELFF. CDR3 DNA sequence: TGTGCCAGCAGCGGGCCCCTTACTAGACACGGGGAGCTGTTTTTT. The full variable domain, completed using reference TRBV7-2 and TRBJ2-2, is GAGVSQSPSNKVTEKGKDVELRCDPISGHTALYWYRQSLGQGLEFLIYFQGNSAPDKSGLPSDRFSAERTGGSVSTLTIQRTQQEDSAVYLCASSGPLTRHGELFFGEGSRLTVL.